The present entry profiles one T cell receptor (beta chain) with its context. The sample originates from a study of cytomegalovirus exposure and HLA in healthy donors. The CDR3 runs to 13 residues. The trim removed 7 bases at V and 6 bases at J, leaving 8 bases unmatched. Germline-derived CDR1 and CDR2 are SQVTM and ANQGSEA. Using immunoSEQ multiplex PCR, the repertoire was profiled, and TCRdb retains in-frame clones only, with some absent. In the table there are tens of thousands of clones, 90% to 97% of which are singletons. The rearrangement links TRBV29-1 to TRBJ1-2; 10 nucleotides align to TRBD1. The specimen was PBMCs. This TCR derives from a man between 18 and 29 years old in good health and CMV-seropositive. In DNA form, the CDR3 reads TGCAGCGCCGGGGACAGGGGCTTAAATGGCTACACCTTC. As protein: CSAGDRGLNGYTF.